Here is one TCR beta chain with its context. What it recognizes is unknown. Caucasian, healthy and from Russia, the donors were aged between roughly 6 and 95. The data originate from a study of blood T cells in healthy people across ages. Study findings and constraints: While age rose, TCR beta diversity per million T cells dropped in a roughly linear way. Both naive CD4+ cell counts and diversity were greater in long-lived donors than in aged donors.

Trimming took off 2 bases at V and 1 base at J, with 11 bases between the two ends. This CDR3 is 15 amino acids long. Germline V gene data show CDR1 as MNHEY and CDR2 as SVGAGI. Together with a sample-barcoded 5' primer, a J-beta primer mix was included in a second PCR lasting about 7 to 12 cycles. Each of the cDNA molecules was tagged by a template-switch adaptor with 12 random nucleotides. MiXCR, run by TCRdb on the 5' RACE reads, gives a single entry per CDR3 protein. The sample carries 1.5 million to 2 million distinct CDR3 sequences, roughly 27% recorded once. The sequenced material came from blood. The chain recombines TRBV6-5 with TRBJ1-1, with D maybe TRBD1 (5 bases). The sequence was obtained from a woman aged 25 to 45 in good health. The CDR3 nucleotides are TGTGCCAGCAGTTACCGGCGGGGGGGGAACACTGAAGCTTTCTTT. Its translation is CASSYRRGGNTEAFF.